Listed here are 14 T cell receptor beta chains from one sample, sequenced in a study of identical twins. TCRdb reprocessed the 5' RACE reads with MiXCR, giving one entry per CDR3 protein. The data hold hundreds of thousands of distinct CDR3 sequences, with 15% to 20% observed a single time. The sample was also reused in another study, on T cells expressing NK-cell markers.

The sequencing input was PBMCs. These TCRs come from a woman aged 18-30 years in good health.

This chain uses TRBV12-3 or TRBV12-4 with TRBJ2-1, with 10 bases matching TRBD2. The trim removed 4 bases at V and 9 bases at J, leaving 6 bases unmatched. The CDR3 contains 14 residues. The CDR3 bases are TGTGCCAGCAGTTGGAGCGGGAGGGGAGCTGAGCAGTTCTTC. Amino acid sequence: CASSWSGRGAEQFF.

This clonotype was counted between two and nine times. V is TRBV20-1 and J is TRBJ2-1; 7 bases line up with TRBD2. The CDR3 length is 16 residues. J lost 7 bases, V lost 1 base, and 13 bases had no gene match. From germline, CDR1 is DFQATT and CDR2 SNEGSKA (reference sequence). CDR3 sequence reads: CSARGLRGGRRNEQFF. In DNA, the CDR3 is TGCAGTGCTAGAGGTTTACGGGGCGGGAGACGGAATGAGCAGTTCTTC.

The CDR3 is CASNRKNTQYF. The CDR3 DNA follows: TGTGCCAGCAACAGGAAAAATACGCAGTATTTT. This chain joins TRBV2 and TRBJ2-3, with D possibly matching TRBD1 (5 bases). Trimming pared 7 bases from V and 7 bases from J, leaving 9 bases between. This CDR3 is built from 11 residues. Germline V gene data show CDR1 as SNHLY and CDR2 as FYNNEI.

This clonotype showed up just a few times. V gene TRBV19 combines with J gene TRBJ2-7; TRBD1 matches at 7 bases. The junction had 6 bases not matched to a gene; V was cut back by 2 bases and J by 2 bases. The germline V gene encodes CDR1 LNHDA and CDR2 SQIVND (reference sequence). The CDR3 is made up of 15 amino acids. As DNA, the CDR3 is TGTGCCAGTAGTATATTAGGGGGCGCAGCCTACGAGCAGTACTTC. It translates to CASSILGGAAYEQYF.

This clonotype was seen more than once but under ten times. J is TRBJ2-1 and V is TRBV7-9; 7 bases agree with TRBD2. Germline V gene data show CDR1 as SEHNR and CDR2 as FQNEAQ (reference sequence). The CDR3 is made up of 15 amino acids. Germline trimming cut 7 bases from V and 4 bases from J; bases unmatched to any gene: 10. This CDR3 is CASTTSGRRYNEQFF. In DNA, the CDR3 is TGTGCCAGCACCACATCCGGGAGGCGTTACAATGAGCAGTTCTTC.

The chain combines TRBV5-1 with TRBJ2-1; possible D gene TRBD2, 6 bases. Germline V gene lookup returns CDR1 SGHRS and CDR2 YFSETQ. CDR3 size: 17 residues. Trimming stripped 1 base from V and 2 bases from J, with 16 bases between. CDR3 residues: CASSLFPGGSPYNEQFF. CDR3 DNA sequence: TGCGCCAGCAGCTTGTTTCCCGGGGGTAGTCCCTACAATGAGCAGTTCTTC.

The chain has TRBV6-5 and TRBJ2-3; D ambiguous. The germline gives CDR1 MNHEY, CDR2 SVGAGI. The ends were cut back, 4 bases at V and 5 bases at J, with 13 bases in the middle. The CDR3 contains 14 residues. DNA of the CDR3: TGTGCCAGCAGTTCACCAATGACCCTAGATACGCAGTATTTT. This sequence encodes CASSSPMTLDTQYF.

The chain joins TRBV6-1 to TRBJ2-7, with TRBD1 identical over 9 bases. Germline CDR1 is MNHNS and CDR2 is SASEGT. The CDR3 consists of 15 residues. Germline trimming cut 4 bases from V and 6 bases from J; bases unmatched to any gene: 10. The CDR3 sequence is CASSVVGTGQVEQYF. The CDR3 DNA is TGTGCCAGCAGTGTAGTCGGGACAGGGCAAGTCGAGCAGTACTTC.

This chain links TRBV20-1 with TRBJ2-3, with 10 bases aligning to TRBD2. After removal of 5 bases from V and 5 bases from J, the junction contained 4 bases not matched to a gene. This CDR3 is 13 amino acids long. Germline V gene sequence: CDR1 DFQATT, CDR2 SNEGSKA (reference sequence). The CDR3 loop is CSALAGGEDTQYF. The DNA for the CDR3 is TGCAGTGCTTTAGCGGGGGGAGAAGATACGCAGTATTTT.

This clonotype was seen repeatedly, ten times or more. The chain has TRBV20-1 and TRBJ2-3, with TRBD2 as a possible D gene (6 bases). The CDR3 covers 15 residues. Germline V gene sequence: CDR1 DFQATT, CDR2 SNEGSKA (reference sequence). V was clipped by 7 bases and J by 6 bases, with 23 bases between them. CDR3 sequence (DNA): TGCAGTGTTAAAGCCAGCGGGTACTCCTGGGATACGCAGTATTTT. Protein: CSVKASGYSWDTQYF.

There are a few counts of this clonotype. The chain combines TRBV20-1 with TRBJ2-7, with 8 bases aligning to TRBD2. Trimming took 7 bases from V and 4 from J; bases not matched to a gene: 9. Germline CDR1 is DFQATT and CDR2 is SNEGSKA (reference sequence). The CDR3 runs 13 residues. CDR3 amino acids: CSVSSGILYEQYF. The CDR3 DNA sequence: TGCAGTGTTAGTAGCGGGATTCTATACGAGCAGTACTTC.

As for this clonotype: This sequence may be a read error, since a much larger clone differs from it by one base. The J gene is TRBJ2-7, the V gene TRBV25-1; 9 nucleotides align to TRBD1. There are 16 residues in the CDR3. Per germline, CDR1 MGHDK and CDR2 SYGVNS. The CDR3 coding sequence is TGTGACAGCAGTGATCTGCACCGGGACAGGGTCTACGAGCAGTACTTC. This encodes CDSSDLHRDRVYEQYF.

This clonotype has at least ten counts. This chain's CDR3 is CASSLRPGNTEAFF. The CDR3 DNA is TGTGCCAGCAGTCTCCGACCGGGGAACACTGAAGCTTTCTTT. This chain joins TRBV12-3 or TRBV12-4 and TRBJ1-1; D call uncertain. The CDR3 spans 14 residues. The V end was cut by 5 bases, the J end by 1 base, with 11 bases between.

The table lists this clonotype with a few counts. The chain uses TRBV6-5 and TRBJ2-7; 10 positions agree with TRBD2. This CDR3 comprises 13 residues. Per the germline V gene, CDR1 is MNHEY and CDR2 is SVGAGI. V lost 4 bases to trimming and J lost 6 bases; unmatched junction nucleotides: 3. The CDR3 coding sequence is TGTGCCAGCAGTTCGTGGACTAGCGGCGAGCAGTACTTC. Amino acids: CASSSWTSGEQYF.